This passage covers 8 T cell receptor beta chains from one sample sequenced in a study of blood T cell repertoires in COVID-19 (dated by TCRdb to the early 2020s). Library creation used the immunoSEQ multiplex PCR assay. Here the immuneACCESS table is served through TCRdb, limited to in-frame sequences with V and J called. Missing clones are a known gap in these copies; in checked studies unresolved V genes cover under half, and the rest lacks a known reason. Across this sample there are around 260,000 clones, with 70% to 90% seen only once. The ten top clones hold around 3.6% of the sample. Sequencing was done on a sample of peripheral blood. These receptor sequences come from a man aged 18 to 30 with active or convalescent COVID-19.

The chain couples TRBV4-1 to TRBJ2-5, with D perhaps matching TRBD2 (5 bases). Germline CDR1 MGHRA, CDR2 YSYEKL. The CDR3 contains 14 residues. The V end lost 4 bases, the J end lost 7 bases, and 16 bases lay between the germline ends. The CDR3 is CASSPYTQSGTQYF. CDR3 sequence (DNA): TGCGCCAGCAGCCCCTACACCCAAAGCGGGACCCAGTACTTC.

The chain employs TRBV7-9 and TRBJ2-7; unclear D gene. The germline V gene has CDR1 SEHNR and CDR2 FQNEAQ (reference sequence). The ends were cut back, 8 bases at V and 3 bases at J, with 11 bases in the middle. CDR3 length: 12 amino acids. The CDR3 nucleotides are TGTGCCAGCCATAGCAGTGGCTACGAGCAGTACTTC. It encodes CASHSSGYEQYF.

The V gene is TRBV4-1, the J gene TRBJ1-2; weak D call: TRBD1 (6 bases). Trimming removed 1 base from V and 3 bases from J, with 18 bases in between. CDR1 MGHRA and CDR2 YSYEKL come from the germline V gene. This CDR3 has 17 amino acids. The DNA of the CDR3 is TGCGCCAGCAGCCAAGCCCCCACAGGGCGGGTGGACTATGGCTACACCTTC. Translated, it gives CASSQAPTGRVDYGYTF.

This chain joins TRBV10-3 and TRBJ1-1; D is unclear. V lost 0 bases and J 3 bases, leaving 8 bases between the germline ends. The CDR3 loop spans 14 amino acids. Germline V gives CDR1 ENHRY, CDR2 SYGVKD. CDR3 DNA: TGTGCCATCAGTGAGTCAAGTCGGGACACTGAAGCTTTCTTT. It codes for CAISESSRDTEAFF.

The chain couples TRBV11-3 to TRBJ1-2; no reliable D call. Germline lookup yields CDR1 SGHNT and CDR2 YENEEA. The CDR3 runs 15 residues. Trimming pared 5 bases from V and 7 bases from J, leaving 20 bases between. CDR3 protein: CASSPAGGSLLGYTF. CDR3 DNA: TGTGCCAGCAGCCCTGCTGGAGGGAGTCTACTTGGCTACACCTTC.

This chain joins TRBV10-3 and TRBJ1-2, with D possibly being TRBD1 (6 bases). V was cut by 4 bases and J by 8 bases, with 23 bases left in between. CDR1 is ENHRY, CDR2 SYGVKD, per germline. The CDR3 covers 16 residues. The DNA for the CDR3 is TGTGCCATCAGTGGGGGAGTCGGGGGGCTGCCTCAGGGCTACACCTTC. Translated: CAISGGVGGLPQGYTF.

The chain has TRBV12-5 and TRBJ1-2; maybe TRBD1 (6 bases). Germline CDR1 reads LGHNT; CDR2 reads FRNRAP. Deletions cut 0 bases from V and 7 bases from J, with 30 bases between. The CDR3 runs 20 residues. DNA of the CDR3: TGTGCTAGTGGTTTGGTCCCCAGCTACGCCGACAGGTTCGAGGGGTCTGGCTACACCTTC. This encodes CASGLVPSYADRFEGSGYTF.

The chain has TRBV6-5 and TRBJ2-7; 10 nucleotides align to TRBD2. Trimming took 0 bases from V and 4 from J; bases not matched to a gene: 6. CDR1 MNHEY and CDR2 SVGAGI come from the germline V gene. This CDR3 region has 16 residues. The CDR3 coding sequence is TGTGCCAGCAGTTACTCGGCGGCTAGCGGGAGATACGAGCAGTACTTC. This encodes CASSYSAASGRYEQYF.